The 18 T cell receptor beta chains presented below share a single source sample, sequenced in a study of cytomegalovirus exposure and HLA in healthy donors. Primers for the PCR totalled 60 Vbeta and 13 Jbeta. Sequencing was performed with immunoSEQ multiplex PCR; in TCRdb, only in-frame clones are kept and a portion is missing. Among roughly 110,000 clones listed, roughly 80% were seen once. Material: PBMCs. The receptors shown here come from a man aged 55-75 years in good health and CMV-seronegative.

This chain joins TRBV5-8 and TRBJ1-5, with 7 bases aligning to TRBD1. With 4 bases clipped from V and 11 bases from J, the junction kept 9 bases outside the gene matches. This CDR3 comprises 13 residues. From germline, CDR1 is SGHTS and CDR2 YDEGEE. The DNA of the CDR3 is TGTGCCAGCAGCCTACAGGGGTGGGGGACCCAGCATTTT. Residues: CASSLQGWGTQHF.

This clone was found a few times. J is TRBJ2-1 and V is TRBV14; 7 bases line up with TRBD2. Trimming cost V 4 bases and J 3 bases; bases outside gene matches: 6. CDR1 is SGHDN, CDR2 FVKESK, per germline. The CDR3 length is 15 residues. The CDR3 DNA follows: TGTGCCAGCAGCCCGCGGGGGTTTCTCTACAATGAGCAGTTCTTC. Its translation: CASSPRGFLYNEQFF.

This chain links TRBV4-2 with TRBJ2-1, with TRBD1 matching over 10 bases. Germline CDR1 and CDR2: LGHNA and YNFKEQ. The ends lost 1 base at V and 10 bases at J; junction bases unmatched: 7. The CDR3 contains 15 residues. CDR3 coding DNA: TGTGCCAGCAGCCAAGGCGGGACAGGGGTTTCGGAGCAGTTCTTC. Translated: CASSQGGTGVSEQFF.

The rearrangement uses TRBV6-1 and TRBJ2-7; 8 nucleotides align to TRBD1. V lost 2 bases, J lost 2 bases, and 8 bases stayed unmatched. CDR1 MNHNS and CDR2 SASEGT come from the germline V gene. The CDR3 totals 16 residues. CDR3 residues: CASSEPGTGPAYEQYF. The CDR3, as DNA: TGTGCCAGCAGTGAACCCGGGACAGGCCCTGCCTACGAGCAGTACTTC.

This chain connects TRBV7-2 to TRBJ2-4, with 13 nucleotides matching TRBD2. CDR1 is SGHTA, CDR2 FQGNSA, per germline. The CDR3 sequence is 19 residues long. The trim removed 1 base at V and 0 bases at J, leaving 6 bases unmatched. CDR3 sequence: CASSLDDRLAGGAKNIQYF. The CDR3 coding sequence is TGTGCCAGCAGCTTAGACGATAGACTAGCGGGGGGAGCCAAAAACATTCAGTACTTC.

The chain uses TRBV9 and TRBJ2-1, with unresolved D. Germline V gene sequence: CDR1 SGDLS, CDR2 YYNGEE. Trimming pared 5 bases from V and 0 bases from J, leaving 9 bases between. This CDR3 has 14 residues. This CDR3 is CASRKLSSYNEQFF. DNA for the CDR3: TGTGCCAGCAGGAAGCTGAGCTCCTACAATGAGCAGTTCTTC.

The chain uses TRBV5-1 and TRBJ2-7, with 8 bases fitting TRBD1. Trimming at V came to 3 bases and at J to 5 bases, leaving 4 bases not matched to a gene. In germline, CDR1 is SGHRS, CDR2 YFSETQ. The CDR3 runs 13 residues. The CDR3 region has the DNA TGCGCCAGCAGCTCGACAGGGGTACACGAGCAGTACTTC. As protein: CASSSTGVHEQYF.

The rearrangement links TRBV7-2 to TRBJ1-1; unclear D gene. The V end was cut by 1 base, the J end by 0 bases, with 12 bases between. This CDR3 comprises 16 residues. Germline lookup yields CDR1 SGHTA and CDR2 FQGNSA. The CDR3 is CASSLGGFTVNTEAFF. The CDR3 coding sequence is TGTGCCAGCAGCTTAGGAGGCTTCACGGTGAACACTGAAGCTTTCTTT.

The chain combines TRBV5-1 with TRBJ2-5; D might be TRBD2 (7 bases). The CDR3 sequence is 15 residues long. CDR1 is SGHRS, CDR2 YFSETQ, per germline. Trimming pared 1 base from V and 5 bases from J, leaving 15 bases between. CDR3 in amino acids: CASSLTGGPGETQYF. Written as DNA, the CDR3 is TGCGCCAGCAGCTTGACCGGGGGGCCCGGGGAGACCCAGTACTTC. The full variable domain, in which reference TRBV5-1 and TRBJ2-5 provide the parts outside the CDR3, is KAGVTQTPRYLIKTRGQQVTLSCSPISGHRSVSWYQQTPGQGLQFLFEYFSETQRNKGNFPGRFSGRQFSNSRSEMNVSTLELGDSALYLCASSLTGGPGETQYFGPGTRLLVL.

This chain joins TRBV6-1 and TRBJ1-2, with TRBD1 identical over 7 bases. Germline CDR1 and CDR2: MNHNS and SASEGT. CDR3 length: 15 residues. V was clipped by 3 bases and J by 6 bases; unmatched bases: 10. This CDR3 is CASSDYRGVGNGYTF. The CDR3 region has the DNA TGTGCCAGCAGTGATTACAGGGGAGTCGGCAATGGCTACACCTTC.

The J gene is TRBJ1-5, the V gene TRBV4-3; 8 bases map to TRBD1. The CDR3 totals 15 residues. CDR1 is LGHNA, CDR2 YSLEER, per germline. V gave up 0 bases and J gave up 5 bases; unmatched junction bases: 3. DNA for the CDR3: TGCGCCAGCAGCCAAGATGGACAGGGAGATCAGCCCCAGCATTTT. Amino acid sequence: CASSQDGQGDQPQHF.

The V call is TRBV7-6, the J call TRBJ1-4; D not resolved. CDR3 length: 15 residues. V was trimmed by 5 bases and J by 4 bases, leaving 14 bases between them. The germline V gene encodes CDR1 SGHVS and CDR2 FNYEAQ. Written as DNA, the CDR3 is TGTGCCAGCAGCCCCTTGACAAAAAATAATGAAAAACTGTTTTTT. Its translation: CASSPLTKNNEKLFF. The full variable domain, with the rest looked up from reference TRBV7-6 and TRBJ1-4, is GAGVSQSPRYKVTKRGQDVALRCDPISGHVSLYWYRQALGQGPEFLTYFNYEAQQDKSGLPNDRFSAERPEGSISTLTIQRTEQRDSAMYRCASSPLTKNNEKLFFGSGTQLSVL.

This clone has more than one count but fewer than ten. CDR3 DNA sequence: TGTGCCAGTAGATTTCGGGGTTCCGGAAACACCATATATTTT. Encoded protein: CASRFRGSGNTIYF. V and J are TRBV19 and TRBJ1-3; unclear D gene. Germline V lookup: CDR1 LNHDA, CDR2 SQIVND (reference sequence). The CDR3 has 14 residues. Deletions cut 6 bases from V and 4 bases from J, with 13 bases between.

The chain recombines TRBV7-3 with TRBJ2-1; D is possibly TRBD1 (5 bases). Germline lookup yields CDR1 SGHTA and CDR2 FQGTGA. This CDR3 region has 13 residues. The V end was cut by 5 bases, the J end by 7 bases, with 12 bases between. In DNA form, the CDR3 reads TGTGCCAGCAGCCGCTCTAGGGGAAATGAGCAGTTCTTC. The encoded protein is CASSRSRGNEQFF.

V gene TRBV14 combines with J gene TRBJ2-1; TRBD2 matches at 10 bases. The germline V gene encodes CDR1 SGHDN and CDR2 FVKESK. This CDR3 has 15 residues. The V gene end was trimmed by 4 bases and the J gene end by 8 bases; junction bases not matched to a gene: 8. CDR3 in DNA: TGTGCCAGCAGCCCCCTAGCGGGGGCCATCGATGAGCAGTTCTTC. Amino acid sequence: CASSPLAGAIDEQFF.

A few counts support this clone. V gene TRBV5-6 combines with J gene TRBJ1-5; D is unclear. Germline CDR1 is SGHDT and CDR2 is YYEEEE. V dropped 4 bases and J dropped 0 bases, with 8 bases sitting between them. The CDR3 totals 14 residues. CDR3 protein: CASSRRSSNQPQHF. The CDR3 region has the DNA TGTGCCAGCAGCCGGCGGAGTAGCAATCAGCCCCAGCATTTT.

This clone came up once. The chain combines TRBV2 with TRBJ2-6, with 9 bases fitting TRBD1. Germline V CDR1 and CDR2: SNHLY, FYNNEI. The CDR3 is made up of 15 amino acids. Trimming at V came to 8 bases and at J to 3 bases, leaving 5 bases not matched to a gene. The CDR3 sequence is CASRDRVGGANVLTF. In DNA, the CDR3 is TGTGCCAGCCGGGACAGGGTTGGTGGGGCCAACGTCCTGACTTTC.

The genes are TRBV5-3 and TRBJ1-4; D is ambiguous. TRBV5-3 is identified as an open reading frame with a role that is uncertain. This CDR3 is 12 amino acids long. Trimming took off 10 bases at V and 3 bases at J, with 10 bases between the two ends. The CDR3 nucleotides are TGTGCCGGGTATGAGGCTAATGAAAAACTGTTTTTT. It translates to CAGYEANEKLFF.